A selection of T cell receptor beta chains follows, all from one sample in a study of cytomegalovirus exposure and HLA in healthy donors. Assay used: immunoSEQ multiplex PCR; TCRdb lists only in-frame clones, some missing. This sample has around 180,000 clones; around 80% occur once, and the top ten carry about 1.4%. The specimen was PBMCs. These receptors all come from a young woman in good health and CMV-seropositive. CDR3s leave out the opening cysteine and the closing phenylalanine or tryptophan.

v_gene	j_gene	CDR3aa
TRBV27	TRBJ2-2	ATREAGELF
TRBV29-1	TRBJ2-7	SGKTGRDEQY
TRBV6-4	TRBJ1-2	ASSDSLGPAGGYT
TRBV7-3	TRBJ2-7	ASSLSGGGAYEQY
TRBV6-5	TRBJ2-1	ASSGLVGTYNEQF
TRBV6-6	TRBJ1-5	ASSYSIGGWDQPQH
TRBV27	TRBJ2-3	ASSLIPAGLARTADTQY
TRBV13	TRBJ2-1	ASSPTGGIYNEQF
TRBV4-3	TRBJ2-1	ASSQGTENNEQF
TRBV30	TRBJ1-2	AWSAQGVRGYT
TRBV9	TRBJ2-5	ASTPSSGRQETQY
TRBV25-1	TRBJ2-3	ASSDGGAGTDTQY
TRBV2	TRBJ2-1	ASSRTSGIYNEQF
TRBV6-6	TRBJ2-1	ASRPAGGPNEQF
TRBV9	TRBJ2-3	ASSVAPTDTQY
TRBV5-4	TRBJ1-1	ASSLDLLDRAF
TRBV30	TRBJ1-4	AWSVLGASGKLF
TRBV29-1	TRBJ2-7	GAAHTLLGEQY
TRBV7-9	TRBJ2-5	ASSVGLAETQY
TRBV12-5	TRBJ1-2	ASGSISGTGQGYT
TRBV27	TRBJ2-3	ASSPRTSGSISDTQY
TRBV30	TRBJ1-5	AWSPPVQPRPQH
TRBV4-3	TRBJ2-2	ASSQDLTSVNTGELF
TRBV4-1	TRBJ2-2	ASSQGTSGAYTGELF
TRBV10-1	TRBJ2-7	ASSMTETYEQY
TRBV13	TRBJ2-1	ASSFPGQGNNEQF
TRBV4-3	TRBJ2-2	ASSQGTSGIFGELF
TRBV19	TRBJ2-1	ASSPGTPGYNEQF
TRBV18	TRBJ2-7	ASSPGANYEQY
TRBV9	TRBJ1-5	ASSVQGASNQPQH
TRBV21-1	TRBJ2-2	ASSKVPSAGELF
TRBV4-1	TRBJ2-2	ASSTRSGELF
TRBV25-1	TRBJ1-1	ASSELSGGGTEAF
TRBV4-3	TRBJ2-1	ASSDRDRVNNEQF
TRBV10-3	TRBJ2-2	ATREGLGNTGELF
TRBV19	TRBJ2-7	ASRPTGGETYEQY
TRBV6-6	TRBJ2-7	ASSGLAAHGTYEQY
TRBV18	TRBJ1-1	ASSPWGTGGSDTEAF
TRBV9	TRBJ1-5	ASSEGTGGNQPQH
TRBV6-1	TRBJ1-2	ASREGQYYGYT
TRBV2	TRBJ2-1	ASSGDRVPTQIYNEQF
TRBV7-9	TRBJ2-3	ASSFAQREGQDTQY
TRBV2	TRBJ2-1	ASRDPDRTYNEQF
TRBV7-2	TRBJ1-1	ASSTRQGRNTEAF
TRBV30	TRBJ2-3	AWSAGLAGSTDTQY
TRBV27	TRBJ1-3	ASSITGFTGNTIY
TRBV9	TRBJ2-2	ASSVGLNTGELF
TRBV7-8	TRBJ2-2	ASPGGSNTGELF
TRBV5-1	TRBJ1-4	ASSEGRGNEKLF
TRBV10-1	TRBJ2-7	ASRLQGSVGSSYEQY
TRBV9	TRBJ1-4	ASSTSWATGNEKLF
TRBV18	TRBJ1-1	ASSPLQGNTEAF
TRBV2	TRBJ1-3	ASSEMGQGLRNTIY
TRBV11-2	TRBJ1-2	ASVGRGRGYT
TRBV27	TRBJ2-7	ASMASGIGEQY